This T cell receptor beta chain originates from a study of blood T cell repertoires in COVID-19. Study-wide context: Samples of COVID-19 (acute and convalescent) were obtained from the United States, Italy and Spain.

Participants were aged about 18 to 100 years from around 24 US areas. Categorization into cohorts depended on clinical history that participants reported. This CDR3 spans 17 amino acids. V was clipped by 1 base and J by 5 bases; unmatched bases: 12. Germline V lookup: CDR1 MDHEN, CDR2 SYDVKM. Profiled with immunoSEQ multiplex PCR; TCRdb holds only in-frame clones, not every one. The sample lists 350,000 to 450,000 clones, more than 70% seen once, with about 2.1% in the top ten. Sequencing input: PBMCs or T cells enriched from blood (not recorded which). This receptor was obtained from a man in his forties or fifties in a cohort exposed to, infected with or recovered from COVID-19 (not recorded which). The J gene is TRBJ2-7, the V gene TRBV28; 9 bases line up with TRBD1. CDR3 in amino acids: CASSLSSPRDREDEQYF. CDR3 DNA sequence: TGTGCCAGCAGTTTATCCTCCCCCCGGGACAGGGAAGACGAGCAGTACTTC.